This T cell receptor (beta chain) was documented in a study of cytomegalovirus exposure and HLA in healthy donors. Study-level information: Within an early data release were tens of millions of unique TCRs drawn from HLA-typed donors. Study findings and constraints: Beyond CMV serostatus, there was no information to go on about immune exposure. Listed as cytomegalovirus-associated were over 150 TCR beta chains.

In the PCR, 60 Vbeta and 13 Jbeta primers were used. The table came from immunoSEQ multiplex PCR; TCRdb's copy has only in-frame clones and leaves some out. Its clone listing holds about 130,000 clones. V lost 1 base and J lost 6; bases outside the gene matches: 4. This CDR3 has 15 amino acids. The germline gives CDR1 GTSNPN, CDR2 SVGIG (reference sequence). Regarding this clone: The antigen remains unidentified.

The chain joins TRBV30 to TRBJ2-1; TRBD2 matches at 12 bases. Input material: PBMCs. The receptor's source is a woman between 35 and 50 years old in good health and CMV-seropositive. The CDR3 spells CAWSGLAGVGNEQFF. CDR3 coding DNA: TGTGCCTGGAGTGGACTAGCGGGAGTGGGCAATGAGCAGTTCTTC.